The clone carrying this T cell receptor beta chain was observed many times. Its specificity is unknown. This entry is derived from a study of T-cell reconstitution after alpha-beta-depleted transplantation in children. Broader study findings: The authors attributed T-cell counts and diversity one year after transplant mostly to newly produced T cells.

This CDR3 has 16 residues. Germline assignment: CDR1 SGHNT and CDR2 YYREEE (reference sequence). Trimming took 2 bases from V and 1 from J; bases not matched to a gene: 2. Preparation of the TCRbeta library was carried out with unique molecular identifiers. Using its own MiXCR run on the PCR reads, TCRdb lists one record per CDR3 protein. The repertoire has 180,000 or so distinct CDR3 sequences, 6.3% of them found once; the top ten carry about 5%. The sequence was collected from a girl in the first two years of life with combined immunodeficiency, due to receive a stem cell transplant. Material: PBMCs, obtained before TCRalphabeta/CD19-depleted stem cell transplant. The chain uses TRBV5-4 and TRBJ2-2; 10 bases line up with TRBD1. The CDR3 DNA follows: TGTGCCAGCAGCTTTGGACAGGGGGGGAACACCGGGGAGCTGTTTTTT. This sequence encodes CASSFGQGGNTGELFF.